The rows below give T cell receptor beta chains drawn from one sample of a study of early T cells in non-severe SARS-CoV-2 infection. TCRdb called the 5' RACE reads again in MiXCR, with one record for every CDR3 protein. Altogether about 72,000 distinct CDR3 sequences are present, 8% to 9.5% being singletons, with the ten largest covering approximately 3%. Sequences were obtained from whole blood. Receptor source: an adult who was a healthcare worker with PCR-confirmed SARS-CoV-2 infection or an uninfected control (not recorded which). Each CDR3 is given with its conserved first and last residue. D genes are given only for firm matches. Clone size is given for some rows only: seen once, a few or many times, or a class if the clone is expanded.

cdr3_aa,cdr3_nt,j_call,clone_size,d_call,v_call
CASSYFLSGRLNEQFF,TGTGCCAGCAGTTACTTCCTAAGCGGGAGACTCAATGAGCAGTTCTTC,TRBJ2-1,-,TRBD2,TRBV6-6
CAWSGQTYSNQPQHF,TGTGCCTGGAGTGGACAGACATATAGCAATCAGCCCCAGCATTTT,TRBJ1-5,-,-,TRBV30
CASSTPGLAGVADTQYF,TGTGCCAGTAGTACGCCGGGACTAGCGGGAGTTGCAGATACGCAGTATTTT,TRBJ2-3,-,TRBD2,TRBV19
CASSLRLAVYNEQFF,TGTGCCAGCAGTCTAAGACTAGCGGTATACAATGAGCAGTTCTTC,TRBJ2-1,-,TRBD2,TRBV6-5
CASWSSYNEQFF,TGTGCCAGCTGGAGTTCCTACAATGAGCAGTTCTTC,TRBJ2-1,many,-,TRBV7-9
CSARPRTLFYEQYF,TGCAGTGCTAGACCACGGACCCTTTTCTACGAGCAGTACTTC,TRBJ2-7,few,-,TRBV20-1
CASRTSASSETQYF,TGTGCCAGCAGGACTAGCGCCTCTTCGGAGACCCAGTACTTC,TRBJ2-5,-,TRBD2,TRBV6-5
CASTDSPSGANVLTF,TGCGCCAGCACGGACAGCCCCTCTGGGGCCAACGTCCTGACTTTC,TRBJ2-6,few,-,TRBV5-1
CASIGQAAFF,TGTGCCAGCATCGGGCAGGCGGCTTTCTTT,TRBJ1-1,few,-,TRBV27
CASSLGTDLRETQYF,TGTGCCAGCAGCTTGGGGACCGACTTACGAGAGACCCAGTACTTC,TRBJ2-5,few,-,TRBV5-4
CSARSRDRGQHF,TGCAGTGCTAGAAGCCGGGACAGGGGTCAACACTTT,TRBJ1-6,few,TRBD1,TRBV20-1
CASSLGASSYNEQFF,TGCGCCAGCAGCTTGGGGGCTAGCTCCTACAATGAGCAGTTCTTC,TRBJ2-1,-,-,TRBV5-1
CSGERDYEQYF,TGCAGTGGGGAAAGGGACTACGAGCAGTACTTC,TRBJ2-7,-,-,TRBV20-1
CASSLGQDEKLFF,TGTGCCAGCTCGCTTGGACAGGATGAAAAACTGTTTTTT,TRBJ1-4,many,TRBD1,TRBV18
CASSTGTGYNEQFF,TGTGCCAGCAGTACCGGGACAGGGTACAATGAGCAGTTCTTC,TRBJ2-1,many,TRBD1,TRBV6-5
CSVLRSGANTEAFF,TGCAGCGTTCTGAGATCAGGAGCTAACACTGAAGCTTTCTTT,TRBJ1-1,-,-,TRBV29-1
CASSRPSRASLYF,TGTGCCAGCAGCCGCCCTAGCCGCGCGTCGCTGTACTTC,TRBJ2-7,-,-,TRBV25-1
CASSLDDSYNEQFF,TGTGCCAGCAGCTTGGATGATTCCTACAATGAGCAGTTCTTC,TRBJ2-1,-,-,TRBV5-6
CSTDGTGHGYTF,TGCAGTACGGACGGGACAGGGCATGGCTACACCTTC,TRBJ1-2,-,TRBD1,TRBV20-1
CSARVEGRGLQPQHF,TGCAGTGCTAGAGTGGAAGGGAGGGGGCTACAGCCCCAGCATTTT,TRBJ1-5,many,TRBD1,TRBV20-1
CASSLTRTLFF,TGTGCCAGCAGTTTAACTCGGACACTGTTTTTT,TRBJ2-2,-,-,TRBV28
CSASQWGEQYF,TGCAGTGCTAGTCAATGGGGCGAGCAGTACTTC,TRBJ2-7,many,-,TRBV20-1
CASSLDGVPYNEQFF,TGTGCCAGCAGCTTAGACGGGGTCCCCTACAATGAGCAGTTCTTC,TRBJ2-1,few,-,TRBV7-3
CASGLTGTKTEAFF,TGTGCCAGCGGGTTGACAGGCACGAAGACTGAAGCTTTCTTT,TRBJ1-1,-,-,TRBV28
CASSLAEYEQYF,TGTGCCAGCAGCTTAGCAGAGTACGAGCAGTACTTC,TRBJ2-7,few,-,TRBV7-9
CASRSGGSGGEQFF,TGTGCCAGCAGATCGGGAGGTTCAGGAGGTGAGCAGTTCTTC,TRBJ2-1,few,TRBD2,TRBV11-2
CASSLEPGTGDINIQYF,TGTGCCAGCAGCCTGGAGCCTGGGACAGGTGATATAAACATTCAGTACTTC,TRBJ2-4,few,TRBD1,TRBV5-6
CSATGLTTADTQYF,TGCAGCGCTACTGGACTGACTACCGCAGATACGCAGTATTTT,TRBJ2-3,-,-,TRBV29-1
CSASPSGGFYEQYF,TGCAGTGCTTCCCCAAGCGGGGGCTTCTACGAGCAGTACTTC,TRBJ2-7,few,TRBD2,TRBV20-1
CASSPPGWTGLNEQFF,TGTGCCAGCTCACCACCGGGCTGGACAGGACTGAATGAGCAGTTCTTC,TRBJ2-1,-,TRBD1,TRBV18
CSVGGPKSIQYF,TGCAGCGTTGGGGGACCAAAAAGCATTCAGTACTTC,TRBJ2-4,many,-,TRBV29-1
CALGGPSSTDTQYF,TGTGCCCTGGGGGGGCCTTCTAGCACAGATACGCAGTATTTT,TRBJ2-3,many,-,TRBV30
CSASGGRGGTDTQYF,TGCAGTGCTAGCGGAGGGAGGGGGGGCACAGATACGCAGTATTTT,TRBJ2-3,many,-,TRBV20-1
CASVISPSGRDEQFF,TGCGCCAGCGTTATTAGCCCTAGCGGGAGAGATGAGCAGTTCTTC,TRBJ2-1,many,TRBD2,TRBV5-1
CASNVGGVGGELFF,TGTGCCAGCAATGTTGGCGGAGTGGGCGGGGAGCTGTTTTTT,TRBJ2-2,-,-,TRBV2
CSASRLISTDTQYF,TGCAGTGCTAGCAGACTAATAAGCACAGATACGCAGTATTTT,TRBJ2-3,few,-,TRBV20-1
CASSLVGGSYNSPLHF,TGTGCCAGCAGCTTAGTAGGGGGCTCCTATAATTCACCCCTCCACTTT,TRBJ1-6,-,-,TRBV7-8
CASNPSLWYQETQYF,TGTGCCAGCAATCCGTCCTTATGGTACCAAGAGACCCAGTACTTC,TRBJ2-5,-,-,TRBV6-5
CATEGDGGNTIYF,TGTGCCACTGAAGGGGATGGTGGAAACACCATATATTTT,TRBJ1-3,few,-,TRBV6-6
CASSIYRGATEVFF,TGTGCCAGCAGTATTTACAGGGGCGCCACTGAAGTTTTCTTT,TRBJ1-1,few,TRBD1,TRBV6-1
CASSFRRVGTDTQYF,TGTGCCAGCAGTTTCAGGCGGGTCGGCACAGATACGCAGTATTTT,TRBJ2-3,-,-,TRBV12-3/TRBV12-4
CSARFAGGPGEQYF,TGCAGCGCCCGTTTTGCGGGAGGGCCGGGCGAGCAGTACTTC,TRBJ2-7,few,TRBD2,TRBV29-1